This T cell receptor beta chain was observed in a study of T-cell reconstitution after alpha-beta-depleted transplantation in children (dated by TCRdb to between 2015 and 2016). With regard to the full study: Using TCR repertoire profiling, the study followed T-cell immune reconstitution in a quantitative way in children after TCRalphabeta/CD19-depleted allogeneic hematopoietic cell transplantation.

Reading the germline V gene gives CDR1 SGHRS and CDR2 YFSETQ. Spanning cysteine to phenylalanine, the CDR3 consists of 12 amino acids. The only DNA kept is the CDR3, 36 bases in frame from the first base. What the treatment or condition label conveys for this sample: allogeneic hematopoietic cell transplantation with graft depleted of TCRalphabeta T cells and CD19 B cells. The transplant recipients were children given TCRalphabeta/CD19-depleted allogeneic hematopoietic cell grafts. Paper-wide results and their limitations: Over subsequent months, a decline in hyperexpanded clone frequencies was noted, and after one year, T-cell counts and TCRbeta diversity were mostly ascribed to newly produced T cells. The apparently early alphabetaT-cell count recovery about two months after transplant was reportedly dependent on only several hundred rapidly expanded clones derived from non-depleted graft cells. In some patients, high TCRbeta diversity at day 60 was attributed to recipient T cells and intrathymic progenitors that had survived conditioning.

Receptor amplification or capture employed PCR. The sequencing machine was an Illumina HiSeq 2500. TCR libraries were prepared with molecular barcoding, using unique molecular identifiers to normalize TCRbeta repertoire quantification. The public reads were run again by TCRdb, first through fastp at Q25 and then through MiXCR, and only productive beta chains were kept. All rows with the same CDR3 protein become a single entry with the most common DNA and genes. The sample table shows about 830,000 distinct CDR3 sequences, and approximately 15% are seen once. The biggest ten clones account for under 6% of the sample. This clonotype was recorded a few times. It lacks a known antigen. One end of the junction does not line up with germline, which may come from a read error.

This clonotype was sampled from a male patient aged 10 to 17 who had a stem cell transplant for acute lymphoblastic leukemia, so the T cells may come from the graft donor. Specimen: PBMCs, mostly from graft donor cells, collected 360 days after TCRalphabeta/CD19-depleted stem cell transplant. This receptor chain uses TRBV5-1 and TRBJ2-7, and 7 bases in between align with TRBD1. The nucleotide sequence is TGCGCCAGCAGCCGACAGGGACCACCTTGGAGCTTC. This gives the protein CASSRQGPPWSF.